These 15 T cell receptor beta chains were all obtained from the same sample, sequenced in a study of T cell responses to AZD1222 COVID-19 vaccine. Repertoires were generated with immunoSEQ multiplex PCR, while TCRdb's copy carries only in-frame clones and drops some. The sample has about 110,000 clones; roughly 84% are singletons. Sequencing used peripheral blood, obtained on day 0 of AZD1222 vaccination. The receptors were sampled from an adult in good health.

This chain links TRBV18 with TRBJ2-3; a possible D gene is TRBD2 (5 bases). Germline CDR1 KGHSH, CDR2 LQKENI. The length of the CDR3 is 15 residues. Between the trimmed V and J ends, which lost 0 bases and 3 bases, there was a span of 10 bases. In nucleotides, the CDR3 is TGTGCCAGCTCACCACCGGCGGGCTCAACAGATACGCAGTATTTT. Its translation is CASSPPAGSTDTQYF.

The chain uses TRBV6-5 and TRBJ1-3, with D perhaps matching TRBD1 (6 bases). The germline V and J ends were trimmed by 6 bases and 0 bases, with 12 bases remaining between them. Germline V CDR1 and CDR2: MNHEY, SVGAGI. This CDR3 region has 15 residues. This CDR3 reads CASSRGGLSGNTIYF. In DNA, the CDR3 is TGTGCCAGCAGCAGAGGGGGACTCTCTGGAAACACCATATATTTT.

The V call is TRBV20-1, the J call TRBJ1-5; no clear D gene. Deletions cut 3 bases from V and 2 bases from J, with 11 bases between. CDR1 is DFQATT and CDR2 is SNEGSKA in the germline V gene (reference sequence). The CDR3 loop spans 14 amino acids. CDR3 in amino acids: CSASGDFGNQPQHF. The CDR3 DNA is TGCAGTGCTAGTGGGGATTTCGGCAATCAGCCCCAGCATTTT.

The CDR3 is CASSPSGRTSWYGNTIYF. CDR3 bases: TGTGCCAGCAGCCCTAGCGGCAGGACAAGTTGGTACGGAAACACCATATATTTT. This chain joins TRBV11-2 and TRBJ1-3; maybe TRBD1 (5 bases). The CDR3 extends over 18 amino acids. Trimming took 5 bases from V and 4 from J, leaving 24 bases between them. Per germline, CDR1 SGHAT and CDR2 FQNNGV. Full variable domain (missing parts from reference TRBV11-2 and TRBJ1-3): EAGVAQSPRYKIIEKRQSVAFWCNPISGHATLYWYQQILGQGPKLLIQFQNNGVVDDSQLPKDRFSAERLKGVDSTLKIQPAKLEDSAVYLCASSPSGRTSWYGNTIYFGEGSWLTVV.

The genes are TRBV10-3 and TRBJ1-3; 7 bases agree with TRBD1. CDR1 ENHRY and CDR2 SYGVKD come from the germline V gene. The CDR3 covers 15 residues. V lost 11 bases and J lost 0; bases outside the gene matches: 10. The CDR3 loop is CASRGGVFSGNTIYF. Here the CDR3 DNA reads TGTGCCTCCCGAGGGGGCGTTTTCTCTGGAAACACCATATATTTT.

The chain is built from TRBV14 and TRBJ1-1; unclear D gene. The germline V gene has CDR1 SGHDN and CDR2 FVKESK. V was pared by 7 bases and J by 6 bases, with 18 bases between. This CDR3 region has 14 residues. The CDR3 reads CASTRHGSIPEAFF. The CDR3, as DNA: TGTGCCAGCACCCGACACGGGAGTATCCCTGAAGCTTTCTTT.

The rearrangement uses TRBV29-1 and TRBJ2-1, with D possibly matching TRBD1 (6 bases). V was cut by 6 bases and J by 7 bases, with 16 bases left in between. From germline, CDR1 is SQVTM and CDR2 ANQGSEA. The CDR3 contains 13 residues. CDR3 nucleotides: TGCAGCGTCAAGACCGGACAGAAGAATGAGCAGTTCTTC. Translating gives CSVKTGQKNEQFF.

This rearrangement joins TRBV5-6 to TRBJ1-5; the match to TRBD1 covers 8 bases. With 4 bases clipped from V and 7 bases from J, the junction kept 7 bases outside the gene matches. This CDR3 contains 14 residues. Germline CDR1 and CDR2: SGHDT and YYEEEE. The CDR3 is CASSLGTGIQPQHF. The CDR3 DNA sequence: TGTGCCAGCAGCCTCGGGACAGGAATCCAGCCCCAGCATTTT. The full variable domain, rest sourced from reference TRBV5-6 and TRBJ1-5, is DAGVTQSPTHLIKTRGQQVTLRCSPKSGHDTVSWYQQALGQGPQFIFQYYEEEERQRGNFPDRFSGHQFPNYSSELNVNALLLGDSALYLCASSLGTGIQPQHFGDGTRLSIL.

V is TRBV3-1 (or the pseudogene TRBV3-2) and J is TRBJ2-3; possibly TRBD1 for D (5 bases). The V end was cut by 4 bases, the J end by 0 bases, with 11 bases between. Per the germline V gene, CDR1 is LGHDT and CDR2 is YNNKEL (reference sequence). The CDR3 consists of 15 residues. CDR3 sequence: CASSRQPESTDTQYF. CDR3 coding DNA: TGTGCCAGCAGCCGACAGCCGGAGAGCACAGATACGCAGTATTTT.

Regarding this clone: Other DNA sequences in this specimen translate into the identical CDR3. V and J are TRBV5-1 and TRBJ1-2; 8 nucleotides line up with TRBD1. The CDR3 has 13 amino acids. V lost 3 bases, J lost 5 bases, and 3 bases stayed unmatched. CDR1 SGHRS and CDR2 YFSETQ come from the germline V gene. CDR3 coding DNA: TGCGCCAGCAGCTCGACAGGGGATTATGGCTACACCTTC. It translates to CASSSTGDYGYTF.

The CDR3 reads CASSPGQAGNQPQHF. CDR3 nucleotide sequence: TGCGCCAGCAGCCCGGGACAGGCAGGCAATCAGCCCCAGCATTTT. The chain combines TRBV5-1 with TRBJ1-5, with 8 bases that match TRBD1. With 4 bases clipped from V and 2 bases from J, the junction kept 5 bases outside the gene matches. CDR1 and CDR2 from the germline V gene are SGHRS and YFSETQ. This CDR3 contains 15 residues.

The J gene is TRBJ1-1, the V gene TRBV19, with D uncertain. The V gene's germline CDR1 is LNHDA and CDR2 SQIVND (reference sequence). This CDR3 comprises 12 residues. The V end lost 5 bases, the J end lost 7 bases, and 11 bases lay between the germline ends. CDR3 in DNA: TGTGCCAGTAGTCCCTCCCGGGGTGAAGCTTTCTTT. Its translation: CASSPSRGEAFF.

The chain is built from TRBV9 and TRBJ2-3, with 10 bases lining up with TRBD1. Germline lookup yields CDR1 SGDLS and CDR2 YYNGEE. V lost 3 bases, J lost 3 bases, and 4 bases stayed unmatched. This CDR3 region has 15 residues. The CDR3 DNA sequence: TGTGCCAGCAGCGGAGGGACAGGGGTTACAGATACGCAGTATTTT. Encoded protein: CASSGGTGVTDTQYF.

This clone showed up just a few times. The chain uses TRBV10-3 and TRBJ1-5; D ambiguous. This CDR3 has 12 residues. CDR1 is ENHRY, CDR2 SYGVKD, per germline. The V gene lost 0 bases and the J gene lost 7 bases, with 4 bases spanning the gap. CDR3 sequence reads: CAISESDQPQHF. In DNA form, the CDR3 reads TGTGCCATCAGTGAGTCCGACCAGCCCCAGCATTTT.

This chain joins TRBV29-1 and TRBJ2-7, with 7 bases fitting TRBD1. Germline trimming cut 7 bases from V and 0 bases from J; bases unmatched to any gene: 9. The CDR3 covers 14 residues. The germline gives CDR1 SQVTM, CDR2 ANQGSEA. For the CDR3, the DNA is TGCAGCGCCCGACCGGGACAGAACTCCTACGAGCAGTACTTC. Protein product: CSARPGQNSYEQYF.